This TCR beta chain was captured by sequencing in a study of blood T cell repertoires in COVID-19. Overall study: The samples span acute and convalescent COVID-19 from the United States, Italy and Spain. T cells, B-cell-depleted T cells, or PBMCs provided the cDNA or gDNA that served as material.

Original processing notes: Using reference gene primer amplification, nucleated cell counts were estimated. Sequenced by immunoSEQ multiplex PCR; TCRdb stores in-frame clones only, minus some. V, J and clone size are taken as reported in that table, and D and trimming were inferred from the DNA itself. The sample holds 140,000 to 150,000 clones; around 80% are singletons and the top ten take about 16%. Sequencing was performed on peripheral blood. The source of this sequence is a human donor with acute or convalescent COVID-19. The donor label of this sample is uncertain.

CDR3 DNA: TGTGCCAGCAGTGAACAGGCAGGGTCAACGGGTCAGCCCCAGCATTTT. Translated, it gives CASSEQAGSTGQPQHF. The chain couples TRBV6-1 to TRBJ1-5; weak D call: TRBD1 (5 bases). CDR3 length: 16 residues. The germline V gene has CDR1 MNHNS and CDR2 SASEGT. V was trimmed by 2 bases and J by 6 bases, leaving 17 bases between them.